Listed below are T cell receptor beta chains from one sample, sequenced in a study of blood T cell repertoires in COVID-19. Profiling relied on immunoSEQ multiplex PCR, and the TCRdb table lists in-frame clones only, not all of them. The sample records hundreds of thousands of clones, around 90% being singletons. Sequencing was performed on PBMCs or T cells enriched from blood (not recorded which). The receptors derive from a woman between 25 and 40 years old who had recovered from COVID-19. Both conserved end residues are part of each CDR3. D genes are given only for firm matches. Only some rows state a clone size, as once, few, many or a class for expanded clones.

clone size | J gene | V gene | D gene | CDR3 DNA | CDR3 protein
once | TRBJ1-3 | TRBV7-8 | NA | TGTGCCAGCAGCCTCAGGGGCTCTGGAAACACCATATATTTT | CASSLRGSGNTIYF
NA | TRBJ2-2 | TRBV28 | NA | TGTGCCAGCAGCAACAGGGAGCCCTACACCGGGGAGCTGTTTTTT | CASSNREPYTGELFF
NA | TRBJ1-6 | TRBV5-1 | NA | TGCGCCAGCAACCCGGGGGGATGGGAAAATTCACCCCTCCACTTT | CASNPGGWENSPLHF
NA | TRBJ1-1 | TRBV18 | NA | TGTGCCAGCTCACAGGGGCCGAACACTGAAGCTTTCTTT | CASSQGPNTEAFF
NA | TRBJ1-1 | TRBV5-6 | NA | TGTGCCAGCCGCTTTAGGGGCGCCGCTGAAGCTTTCTTT | CASRFRGAAEAFF
NA | TRBJ2-1 | TRBV10-3 | TRBD2 | TGTGCCATCAGTGAGTTTGGACTAGCGGGAGGAGGGGAGCAGTTCTTC | CAISEFGLAGGGEQFF
NA | TRBJ1-1 | TRBV5-6 | NA | TGTGCCAGCACGCATGGGGAGTTCATGAACACTGAAGCTTTCTTT | CASTHGEFMNTEAFF
NA | TRBJ2-5 | TRBV28 | TRBD2 | TGTGCCAGCAGTTTAGGGACTAGCGTGTACCAAGAGACCCAGTACTTC | CASSLGTSVYQETQYF
NA | TRBJ2-7 | TRBV28 | NA | TGTGCCAGCAGTTTAGGGGGCGCGAAATACGAGCAGTACTTC | CASSLGGAKYEQYF
once | TRBJ1-2 | TRBV5-1 | TRBD1 | TGCGCCAGCAGCTTGGCCCTCACAGGGGCCCCACCTACCTTC | CASSLALTGAPPTF
NA | TRBJ1-1 | TRBV9 | TRBD1 | TGTGCCAGCAGCGTCGGGGACAGACCCGGGACTGAAGCTTTCTTT | CASSVGDRPGTEAFF
NA | TRBJ1-1 | TRBV14 | NA | TGTGCCAGCAGCCAGGATGTGGACACGGGTAACACTGAAGCTTTCTTT | CASSQDVDTGNTEAFF
once | TRBJ2-3 | TRBV3-1/TRBV3-2 | TRBD2 | TGTGCCAGCAGCCAAGATCCACTAGCGGGGGCGGGGGATTTT | CASSQDPLAGAGDF
NA | TRBJ1-2 | TRBV2 | NA | TGTGCCAGCAGTGACGGGGGCGGGCGGGGGCGACGGATTAACTATGGCTACACCTTC | CASSDGGGRGRRINYGYTF
few | TRBJ2-3 | TRBV6-5 | NA | TGTGCCAGCAGTTACCGCGCTAGGGAGGATACGCAGTATTTT | CASSYRAREDTQYF
NA | TRBJ1-1 | TRBV12-5 | NA | TGTGCTAGTGCCCCTGGGGGGACGAACACTGAAGCTTTCTTT | CASAPGGTNTEAFF
NA | TRBJ1-4 | TRBV6-5 | TRBD1 | TGTGCCAGCAGTTCGACAGGGTATGAAAAACTGTTTTTT | CASSSTGYEKLFF
NA | TRBJ2-7 | TRBV2 | NA | TGTGCCAGCTGTCGAGTACCCCTCTACGAGCAGTACTTC | CASCRVPLYEQYF
NA | TRBJ2-3 | TRBV27 | TRBD1 | TGTGCCAGCGGACAGGGAATGGATCCAGATACGCAGTATTTT | CASGQGMDPDTQYF
NA | TRBJ2-7 | TRBV6-1 | TRBD2 | TGTGCCAGCAGTGAAGCGCAAGCGGGAGTGTACTTC | CASSEAQAGVYF
NA | TRBJ2-1 | TRBV18 | TRBD2 | TGTGCCAGCTCACCGTGGGCGGGAGGGACCAATGAGCAGTTCTTC | CASSPWAGGTNEQFF
NA | TRBJ1-2 | TRBV3-1/TRBV3-2 | NA | TGTGCCAGCAGCGAAGAGGGCGAAACCCGCTTC | CASSEEGETRF
NA | TRBJ2-1 | TRBV5-1 | TRBD1 | TGCGCCAGCAGCTACAGGGGGCCGGGTATTGGAGATGAGCAGTTCTTC | CASSYRGPGIGDEQFF
NA | TRBJ1-2 | TRBV7-2 | TRBD1 | TGTGCCAGCAGCCCCAGGGACAGGGGGCTACACTATGGCTACACCTTC | CASSPRDRGLHYGYTF
NA | TRBJ2-7 | TRBV7-2 | NA | TGTGCCAGCAGCTCCGCCTACGAGCAGTACTTC | CASSSAYEQYF
NA | TRBJ2-4 | TRBV15 | NA | TGTGCCACCAGCAGAGAGCTAGGAGAGGACATTCAGTACTTC | CATSRELGEDIQYF
once | TRBJ2-3 | TRBV29-1 | TRBD2 | TGCAGCGGCCGCCTGGCCTCTACGGGGGGGGCCACAGATACGCAGTATTTT | CSGRLASTGGATDTQYF
NA | TRBJ2-1 | TRBV28 | TRBD2 | TGTGCCAGCAGTTTGACCGGGAGGACGAATGAGCAGTTCTTC | CASSLTGRTNEQFF
NA | TRBJ1-5 | TRBV30 | NA | TGTGCCTGGAGTGGGGGGGGGAAGCCCCAGCATTTT | CAWSGGGKPQHF
NA | TRBJ1-6 | TRBV3-1/TRBV3-2 | NA | TGTGCCAGCAGCCAAGGTTCTAGCCGGAATTCACCCCTCCACTTT | CASSQGSSRNSPLHF
NA | TRBJ1-2 | TRBV5-8 | TRBD1 | TGTGCCAGCAGTTCTACAGGGGGAAGGGGCTACACCTTC | CASSSTGGRGYTF
NA | TRBJ2-7 | TRBV13 | TRBD1 | TGTGCCAGCAGCTCAGGACCAAGACAGGGCAGCGAGCAGTACTTC | CASSSGPRQGSEQYF
NA | TRBJ2-1 | TRBV7-9 | TRBD2 | TGTGCCAGCAGTCCGGGACTAGCGGGTGTTAATGAGCAGTTCTTC | CASSPGLAGVNEQFF
few | TRBJ2-1 | TRBV7-3 | TRBD2 | TGTGCCAGCAGCCTTAGCGGGAGTTTAGGTGGTGAGCAGTTCTTC | CASSLSGSLGGEQFF
NA | TRBJ2-7 | TRBV28 | TRBD2 | TGTGCGAGCACGGGGGGAGGGCCCTACGAGCAGTACTTC | CASTGGGPYEQYF
once | TRBJ1-2 | TRBV28 | NA | TGTGCCAGCAGTTCACAAATCTATGGCTACACCTTC | CASSSQIYGYTF
NA | TRBJ1-2 | TRBV5-1 | NA | TGCGCCAGCAGCTACTCAGACAGCCCCTATGGCTACACCTTC | CASSYSDSPYGYTF
NA | TRBJ1-2 | TRBV2 | NA | TGTGCCAGCAGTGGTCTAGGAGGGGCAAGGGTCGATGGCTACACCTTC | CASSGLGGARVDGYTF
NA | TRBJ2-7 | TRBV27 | NA | TGTGCCAGCAGTCCGGGGTCCTACGAGCAGTACTTC | CASSPGSYEQYF
NA | TRBJ1-1 | TRBV19 | NA | TGTGCCAGTAGAGGGAGGGGGGTTTCCGTGTACACTGAAGCTTTCTTT | CASRGRGVSVYTEAFF
once | TRBJ2-1 | TRBV4-2 | NA | TGTGCCAGCAGCCAAGGGCCGGGTGAGCAGTTCTTC | CASSQGPGEQFF
NA | TRBJ1-1 | TRBV9 | NA | TGTGCCAGCAGCGCTCGAATTCTACCGGAGGGTGAAGCTTTCTTT | CASSARILPEGEAFF
NA | TRBJ1-1 | TRBV28 | NA | TGTGCCAGCAGTCTTCCCCTGGGGACTCTGAACACTGAAGCTTTCTTT | CASSLPLGTLNTEAFF
NA | TRBJ1-1 | TRBV28 | TRBD1 | TGTGCCAGCAGTCCAAGTATGGGACAGACCATAACGAACACTGAAGCTTTCTTT | CASSPSMGQTITNTEAFF